The 10 T cell receptor beta chains below come from one sample, sequenced in a study of blood T cell repertoires in COVID-19. Some clones are missing from TCRdb's copy, which holds only in-frame ones; the method was immunoSEQ multiplex PCR. The sample holds 250,000 or so clones; more than 75% are singletons and the top ten take under 3%. Material: PBMCs or T cells enriched from blood (not recorded which). The receptor source for this set is a woman under 30 who had recovered from COVID-19.

This clone was seen once. This sequence joins TRBV27 and TRBJ1-5; 8 bases match TRBD1. This CDR3 contains 15 residues. Trimming removed 3 bases from V and 0 bases from J; junction bases left unmatched: 1. Germline CDR1 is MNHEY and CDR2 is SMNVEV (reference sequence). In DNA form, the CDR3 reads TGTGCCAGCAGTTTTGACAGGGGTAGCAATCAGCCCCAGCATTTT. Its protein is CASSFDRGSNQPQHF.

Remarks on this clone: The same CDR3 can be traced to other DNA sequences in this sample. The CDR3 nucleotides are TGCGCCAGCAGCCCAGGACAGACGAACACCGGGGAGCTGTTTTTT. Protein sequence: CASSPGQTNTGELFF. This rearrangement joins TRBV5-1 to TRBJ2-2; a weak D match, TRBD1 (6 bases). The CDR3 loop spans 15 amino acids. Trimming pared 4 bases from V and 0 bases from J, leaving 10 bases between. Germline assignment: CDR1 SGHRS and CDR2 YFSETQ.

The V gene is TRBV7-2, the J gene TRBJ2-7; 14 nucleotides match TRBD2. Losses at the gene ends were 1 base for V and 7 bases for J; bases not matched to a gene: 3. The length of the CDR3 is 15 residues. Per the germline V gene, CDR1 is SGHTA and CDR2 is FQGNSA. The CDR3 region is CASSLGLAGGREQYF. The CDR3 DNA follows: TGTGCCAGCAGCTTAGGACTAGCGGGGGGGCGAGAGCAGTACTTC. The full variable domain, with the rest looked up from reference TRBV7-2 and TRBJ2-7, is GAGVSQSPSNKVTEKGKDVELRCDPISGHTALYWYRQSLGQGLEFLIYFQGNSAPDKSGLPSDRFSAERTGGSVSTLTIQRTQQEDSAVYLCASSLGLAGGREQYFGPGTRLTVT.

The rearrangement joins TRBV19 to TRBJ2-1, with D possibly matching TRBD1 (6 bases). The CDR3 extends over 15 amino acids. With 6 bases removed from V and 6 bases from J, the gap between germline ends came to 18 bases. Germline lookup yields CDR1 LNHDA and CDR2 SQIVND (reference sequence). The CDR3 DNA is TGTGCCAGTAGCATACAGGGTAACCAAGGCAATGAGCAGTTCTTC. Its protein is CASSIQGNQGNEQFF.

The chain combines TRBV5-8 with TRBJ2-1; 8 nucleotides line up with TRBD2. With V trimmed by 0 bases and J by 4 bases, 6 bases remained unmatched. The CDR3 length is 16 residues. Germline V gives CDR1 SGHTS, CDR2 YDEGEE. CDR3 loop: CASSLDGGRRYNEQFF. The CDR3 DNA sequence: TGTGCCAGCAGCTTGGACGGCGGGAGGCGTTACAATGAGCAGTTCTTC.

The chain employs TRBV27 and TRBJ2-7; 9 bases match TRBD1. V lost 6 bases, J lost 4 bases, and 7 bases stayed unmatched. CDR3 size: 14 residues. Per germline, CDR1 MNHEY and CDR2 SMNVEV (reference sequence). As DNA, the CDR3 is TGTGCCAGCAGCCAGGTGGGGACAGGGTACGAGCAGTACTTC. As protein: CASSQVGTGYEQYF.

Written as DNA, the CDR3 is TGTGCCACCAGTGACCAAAAGTGGCGGGGGGGGAACACCGGGGAGCTGTTTTTT. This gives the protein CATSDQKWRGGNTGELFF. The gene calls are TRBV24-1 and TRBJ2-2; 9 bases fit TRBD2. The CDR3 sequence is 18 residues long. J lost 1 base, V lost 4 bases, and 9 bases had no gene match. Germline CDR1 KGHDR, CDR2 SFDVKD.

This clone was seen just once. The chain uses TRBV7-9 and TRBJ2-1; the match to TRBD1 covers 11 bases. The CDR3 is 15 residues long. V shed 5 bases and J 8 bases; nucleotides not matched to a gene: 8. Germline V gives CDR1 SEHNR, CDR2 FQNEAQ (reference sequence). The CDR3 nucleotides are TGTGCCAGCAGCCCGGGACAGGGGGAGCTGGATGAGCAGTTCTTC. Protein sequence: CASSPGQGELDEQFF.

The V gene is TRBV28, the J gene TRBJ2-7; 7 bases map to TRBD2. The V gene end was trimmed by 3 bases and the J gene end by 3 bases; junction bases not matched to a gene: 11. This CDR3 spans 16 amino acids. Germline-derived CDR1 and CDR2 are MDHEN and SYDVKM. Here the CDR3 DNA reads TGTGCCAGCAGTTTGTTTGGCGGGGGATCCCTCTACGAGCAGTACTTC. Translating it yields CASSLFGGGSLYEQYF.

This clone occurred a few times. The V gene is TRBV5-1, the J gene TRBJ2-7, with 12 bases lining up with TRBD2. After removal of 5 bases from V and 2 bases from J, the junction contained 8 bases not matched to a gene. This CDR3 has 16 amino acids. Germline assignment: CDR1 SGHRS and CDR2 YFSETQ. DNA for the CDR3: TGCGCCAGCAGATGGCATCGGACTAGCGGGACCTACGAGCAGTACTTC. This encodes CASRWHRTSGTYEQYF.